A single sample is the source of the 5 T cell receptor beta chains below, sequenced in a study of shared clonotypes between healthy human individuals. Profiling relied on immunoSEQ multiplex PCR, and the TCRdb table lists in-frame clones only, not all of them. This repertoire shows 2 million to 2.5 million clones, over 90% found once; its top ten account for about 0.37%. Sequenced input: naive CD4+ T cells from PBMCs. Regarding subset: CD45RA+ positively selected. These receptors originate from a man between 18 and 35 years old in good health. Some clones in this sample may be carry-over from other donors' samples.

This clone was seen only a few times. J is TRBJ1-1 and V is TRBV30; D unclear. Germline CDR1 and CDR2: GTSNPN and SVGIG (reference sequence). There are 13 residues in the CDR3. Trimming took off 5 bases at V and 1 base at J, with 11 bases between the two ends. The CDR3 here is CAWEGRRNTEAFF. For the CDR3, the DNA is TGTGCCTGGGAAGGCAGACGGAACACTGAAGCTTTCTTT. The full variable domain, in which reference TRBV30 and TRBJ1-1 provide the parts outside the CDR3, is SQTIHQWPATLVQPVGSPLSLECTVEGTSNPNLYWYRQAAGRGLQLLFYSVGIGQISSEVPQNLSASRPQDRQFILSSKKLLLSDSGFYLCAWEGRRNTEAFFGQGTRLTVV.

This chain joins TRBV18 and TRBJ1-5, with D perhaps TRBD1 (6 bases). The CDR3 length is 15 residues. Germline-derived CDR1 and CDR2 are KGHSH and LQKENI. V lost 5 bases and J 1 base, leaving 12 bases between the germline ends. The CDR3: CASSRGAASNQPQHF. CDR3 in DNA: TGTGCCAGCTCAAGGGGGGCCGCCAGCAATCAGCCCCAGCATTTT.

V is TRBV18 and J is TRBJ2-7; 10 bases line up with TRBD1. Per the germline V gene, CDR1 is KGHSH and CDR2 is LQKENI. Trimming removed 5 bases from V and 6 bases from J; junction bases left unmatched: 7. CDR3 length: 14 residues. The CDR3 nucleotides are TGTGCCAGCTCATCGACCGGGACAGGGGTCGAGCAGTACTTC. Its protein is CASSSTGTGVEQYF. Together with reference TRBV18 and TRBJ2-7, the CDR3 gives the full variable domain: NAGVMQNPRHLVRRRGQEARLRCSPMKGHSHVYWYRQLPEEGLKFMVYLQKENIIDESGMPKERFSAEFPKEGPSILRIQQVVRGDSAAYFCASSSTGTGVEQYFGPGTRLTVT.

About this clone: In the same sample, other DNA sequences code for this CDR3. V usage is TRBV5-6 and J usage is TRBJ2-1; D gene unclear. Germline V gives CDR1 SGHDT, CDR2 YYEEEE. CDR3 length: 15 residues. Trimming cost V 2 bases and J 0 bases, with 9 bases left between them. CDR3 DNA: TGTGCCAGCAGCTTAGTGGGAAGCTCCTACAATGAGCAGTTCTTC. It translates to CASSLVGSSYNEQFF.

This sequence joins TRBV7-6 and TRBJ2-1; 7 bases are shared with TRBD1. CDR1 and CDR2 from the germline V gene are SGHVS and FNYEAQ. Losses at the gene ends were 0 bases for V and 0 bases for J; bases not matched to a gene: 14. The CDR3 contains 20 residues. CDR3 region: CASSLAVTGPLASSYNEQFF. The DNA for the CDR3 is TGTGCCAGCAGCTTAGCTGTGACAGGGCCTCTTGCTAGCTCCTACAATGAGCAGTTCTTC.